A single sample is the source of the 19 T cell receptor beta chains below, sequenced in a study of human T cells and chemical hapten exposure. TCRdb independently ran MiXCR on the RACE reads; one entry per CDR3 protein. The table includes about 290,000 distinct CDR3 sequences, about 7.7% detected once. The time point was: pre-sensitization, week 0. Treatment described: therapeutic diphenylcyclopropenone sensitization with weekly scalp DPC. The source was whole blood, collected in connection with sensitization to the hapten diphenylcyclopropenone (DPC). Source of these receptors: a man aged 18 to 29 with alopecia areata. Some clones in this sample may be carry-over from other donors' samples.

This clonotype has a handful of counts. The V and J genes are TRBV2 and TRBJ2-2, with 8 bases lining up with TRBD1. Germline V CDR1 and CDR2: SNHLY, FYNNEI. V gave up 4 bases and J gave up 1 base; unmatched junction bases: 2. This CDR3 has 15 residues. CDR3 coding DNA: TGTGCCAGCAGTGGGACAGGGAGGAACACCGGGGAGCTGTTTTTT. As protein: CASSGTGRNTGELFF.

This clonotype was picked up a small number of times. The rearrangement uses TRBV20-1 and TRBJ1-5, with a tentative D call TRBD1 (6 bases). The ends were cut back, 5 bases at V and 4 bases at J, with 18 bases in the middle. CDR3 size: 15 residues. Germline lookup yields CDR1 DFQATT and CDR2 SNEGSKA (reference sequence). This CDR3 reads CSARPRTERNQPQHF. As DNA, the CDR3 is TGCAGTGCTCGACCCAGGACAGAGAGGAATCAGCCCCAGCATTTT.

This clonotype was seen only a few times. The chain carries TRBV27 and TRBJ2-2; a possible D gene is TRBD2 (6 bases). The CDR3 spans 18 residues. Per germline, CDR1 MNHEY and CDR2 SMNVEV (reference sequence). The V gene lost 6 bases and the J gene lost 3 bases, with 23 bases spanning the gap. The CDR3 nucleotides read TGTGCCAGCAGACCTGGGGGACTCTCCTTCTTTCACACCGGGGAGCTGTTTTTT. It specifies CASRPGGLSFFHTGELFF.

This clonotype was recorded at least ten times. V is TRBV5-1 and J is TRBJ2-5; D is uncertain. The CDR3 extends over 12 amino acids. Trimming pared 4 bases from V and 4 bases from J, leaving 8 bases between. CDR1 and CDR2 (germline): SGHRS, YFSETQ. The CDR3 protein is CASSPSPETQYF. The CDR3 region has the DNA TGCGCCAGCAGCCCTAGTCCAGAGACCCAGTACTTC.

This clonotype was detected a few times. V gene TRBV10-2 combines with J gene TRBJ1-4; a possible D gene is TRBD1 (6 bases). CDR1 and CDR2 from the germline V gene are WSHSY and SAAADI. The CDR3 contains 14 residues. Trimming cost V 6 bases and J 7 bases, with 15 bases left between them. The CDR3 coding sequence is TGCGCCAGCAGCGCACAGGGAGCGTTTGAAAAACTGTTTTTT. This encodes CASSAQGAFEKLFF.

This clonotype came up many times. The V call is TRBV28, the J call TRBJ1-5, with 7 bases that match TRBD1. The junction had 7 bases not matched to a gene; V was cut back by 4 bases and J by 7 bases. Germline V gene lookup returns CDR1 MDHEN and CDR2 SYDVKM. The CDR3 length is 14 residues. CDR3 DNA: TGTGCCAGCAGTTCGGACAGGTCGAGGCAGCCCCAGCATTTT. Translation gives CASSSDRSRQPQHF.

The chain has TRBV4-1 and TRBJ2-3, with 10 bases identical to TRBD2. The CDR3 totals 14 residues. The germline gives CDR1 MGHRA, CDR2 YSYEKL. V lost 1 base, J lost 6 bases, and 1 base stayed unmatched. Here the CDR3 reads CASSQALAGDTQYF. In nucleotides, the CDR3 is TGCGCCAGCAGCCAAGCACTAGCGGGGGATACGCAGTATTTT.

This clonotype was recorded a few times. The V call is TRBV12-3 or TRBV12-4, the J call TRBJ2-7; a weak D match, TRBD1 (5 bases). V was pared by 5 bases and J by 5 bases, with 13 bases between. The CDR3 is 13 residues long. For the CDR3, the DNA is TGTGCCAGCAGTCTGACAGAGCCAGACGAGCAGTACTTC. It yields the protein CASSLTEPDEQYF.

This clonotype turned up a few times. The genes are TRBV6-1 and TRBJ2-5; TRBD2 matches at 11 bases. The CDR3 length is 16 residues. V shed 6 bases and J 3 bases; nucleotides not matched to a gene: 9. CDR1 is MNHNS, CDR2 SASEGT, per germline. The CDR3, as DNA: TGTGCCAGCAGCCTACACCTGACTAGCGGGGAAGAGACCCAGTACTTC. It codes for CASSLHLTSGEETQYF.

This clonotype has more than one count but fewer than ten. The genes are TRBV11-2 and TRBJ1-2; D remains ambiguous. Trimming left V 4 bases short and J 4 bases short, with 19 bases between. Germline CDR1 is SGHAT and CDR2 is FQNNGV. The CDR3 totals 16 residues. The CDR3: CASSSAAQTILYGYTF. CDR3 DNA: TGTGCCAGCAGCTCAGCGGCACAGACTATTCTCTATGGCTACACCTTC.

This clonotype was counted between two and nine times. The chain links TRBV7-2 to TRBJ2-1, with TRBD1 as a possible D gene (6 bases). V gave up 5 bases and J gave up 6 bases, with 17 bases separating them. This CDR3 has 15 residues. Germline V CDR1 and CDR2: SGHTA, FQGNSA. The CDR3, as DNA: TGTGCCAGCAGCCAGGGACATTTCCAGGGCAATGAGCAGTTCTTC. It is translated as CASSQGHFQGNEQFF.

V usage is TRBV5-1 and J usage is TRBJ2-3; 13 positions match TRBD2. CDR1 is SGHRS and CDR2 is YFSETQ in the germline V gene. The CDR3 contains 19 residues. V was clipped by 2 bases and J by 2 bases; unmatched bases: 11. For the CDR3, the DNA is TGCGCCAGCAGCTTCAGGACTAGCGGGGGAAGTAGCTACACAGATACGCAGTATTTT. Its translation: CASSFRTSGGSSYTDTQYF.

There are many counts of this clonotype. The chain has TRBV28 and TRBJ1-1; tentatively, D is TRBD1 (5 bases). V lost 7 bases and J lost 3, with 18 bases in between. CDR1 is MDHEN, CDR2 SYDVKM, per germline. The CDR3 consists of 15 residues. The CDR3 nucleotides are TGTGCCAGCACTTCCTCTGTGGGGGTCTACACTGAAGCTTTCTTT. It specifies CASTSSVGVYTEAFF. Using reference TRBV28 and TRBJ1-1 for the parts outside the CDR3, the full variable domain is DVKVTQSSRYLVKRTGEKVFLECVQDMDHENMFWYRQDPGLGLRLIYFSYDVKMKEKGDIPEGYSVSREKKERFSLILESASTNQTSMYLCASTSSVGVYTEAFFGQGTRLTVV.

The V gene is TRBV29-1, the J gene TRBJ2-1; tentatively, D is TRBD1 (5 bases). The CDR3 is made up of 14 amino acids. Trimming cost V 3 bases and J 0 bases, with 9 bases left between them. Germline values: CDR1 SQVTM, CDR2 ANQGSEA. The CDR3 DNA sequence: TGCAGCGTTGACGAAGGGGCCTCCTACAATGAGCAGTTCTTC. Translating it yields CSVDEGASYNEQFF.

The chain links TRBV7-9 to TRBJ2-7; 7 bases are shared with TRBD1. Germline loops: CDR1 SEHNR, CDR2 FQNEAQ (reference sequence). The CDR3 spans 13 residues. Losses at the gene ends were 6 bases for V and 2 bases for J; bases not matched to a gene: 4. CDR3 in amino acids: CASSLQGPYEQYV. CDR3 in DNA: TGTGCCAGCAGTCTACAGGGGCCCTACGAGCAGTACGTC.

The V and J genes are TRBV20-1 and TRBJ2-4; 12 bases align to TRBD2. CDR1 and CDR2 from the germline V gene are DFQATT and SNEGSKA (reference sequence). There are 16 residues in the CDR3. V shed 0 bases and J 8 bases; nucleotides not matched to a gene: 8. CDR3 residues: CSARDLRTSGEYIQYF. The CDR3 DNA follows: TGCAGTGCTAGAGATCTTAGGACTAGCGGGGAGTACATTCAGTACTTC.

DNA for the CDR3: TGTGCCATCAGTGAAAATTCTTACGAGCAGTACGTC. As protein: CAISENSYEQYV. The V call is TRBV10-3, the J call TRBJ2-7; the D is unclear. V gave up 3 bases and J gave up 4 bases, with 7 bases separating them. The CDR3 extends over 12 amino acids. Germline V lookup: CDR1 ENHRY, CDR2 SYGVKD.

The chain links TRBV11-2 to TRBJ1-2, with D unclear. Trimming shortened V by 5 bases and J by 0 bases, and 10 bases separated the two germline ends. The CDR3 has 14 residues. CDR1 and CDR2 (germline): SGHAT, FQNNGV. This chain's CDR3 is CASSPQVANYGYTF. The CDR3 DNA reads as TGTGCCAGCAGCCCCCAAGTCGCTAACTATGGCTACACCTTC.

This clonotype has only a few counts. V and J are TRBV4-2 and TRBJ1-4, with D hard to call. The CDR3 is made up of 14 amino acids. The germline V gene has CDR1 LGHNA and CDR2 YNFKEQ. V dropped 4 bases and J dropped 0 bases, with 6 bases sitting between them. The CDR3 sequence: CASSPTSTNEKLFF. DNA of the CDR3: TGTGCCAGCAGCCCAACTTCAACTAATGAAAAACTGTTTTTT.